This TCR beta chain was found in a study of T cells in narcolepsy. Using immunoSEQ multiplex PCR, the repertoire was profiled, and TCRdb retains in-frame clones only, with some absent. The sample lists roughly 25,000 clones, approximately 85% occurring once. V lost 3 bases to trimming and J lost 1 base, with 6 bases between them. The CDR3 is 13 residues long. Germline assignment: CDR1 KGHSH and CDR2 LQKENI. The material sequenced was memory (CD45RA-) CD4+ T cells from blood. The receptor was derived from a human donor in good health. The genes are TRBV18 and TRBJ1-1, with a possible D match to TRBD1 (5 bases). CDR3 in DNA: TGTGCCAGCTCACCGGGGCAGAACACTGAAGCTTTCTTT. It yields the protein CASSPGQNTEAFF.